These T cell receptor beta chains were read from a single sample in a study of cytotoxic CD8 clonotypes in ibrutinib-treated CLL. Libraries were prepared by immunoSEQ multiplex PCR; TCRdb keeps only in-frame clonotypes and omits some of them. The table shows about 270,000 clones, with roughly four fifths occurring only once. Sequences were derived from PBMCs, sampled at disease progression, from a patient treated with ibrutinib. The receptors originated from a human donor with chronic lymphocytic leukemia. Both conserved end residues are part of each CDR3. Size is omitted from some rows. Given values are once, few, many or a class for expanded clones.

CDR3aa: CASSPGTPDNQPQHF
abundance: -
v_gene: TRBV18
j_gene: TRBJ1-5

CDR3aa: CSVSGTSGSSYEQYF
abundance: -
v_gene: TRBV29-1
j_gene: TRBJ2-7

CDR3aa: CASSDRAIGPQHF
abundance: -
v_gene: TRBV14
j_gene: TRBJ1-5

CDR3aa: CASKDRANGYF
abundance: -
v_gene: TRBV6-5
j_gene: TRBJ2-3

CDR3aa: CATPGAGVADTQYF
abundance: -
v_gene: TRBV7-9
j_gene: TRBJ2-3

CDR3aa: CATSTGEGSIWGYTF
abundance: -
v_gene: TRBV15
j_gene: TRBJ1-2

CDR3aa: CASGLGAGTGNSPLHF
abundance: -
v_gene: TRBV12-5
j_gene: TRBJ1-6

CDR3aa: CASSPSGLYGYTF
abundance: few
v_gene: TRBV18
j_gene: TRBJ1-2

CDR3aa: CTSSQDPPSGKDEQFF
abundance: -
v_gene: TRBV1
j_gene: TRBJ2-1

CDR3aa: CASSPRLRGTGVTYEQYF
abundance: -
v_gene: TRBV28
j_gene: TRBJ2-7

CDR3aa: CASMETGGNQPQHF
abundance: -
v_gene: TRBV27
j_gene: TRBJ1-5

CDR3aa: CASSFRGATEAFF
abundance: -
v_gene: TRBV28
j_gene: TRBJ1-1

CDR3aa: CSVARGAHEQFF
abundance: -
v_gene: TRBV29-1
j_gene: TRBJ2-1

CDR3aa: CASSPKVETQYF
abundance: -
v_gene: TRBV13
j_gene: TRBJ2-5

CDR3aa: CASSTGGPKGQDGYTF
abundance: -
v_gene: TRBV6-6
j_gene: TRBJ1-2

CDR3aa: CASSLARNTQYF
abundance: -
v_gene: TRBV7-2
j_gene: TRBJ2-3

CDR3aa: CASSLGGLAGTYEQYF
abundance: -
v_gene: TRBV7-2
j_gene: TRBJ2-7

CDR3aa: CASSATGRDYGYTF
abundance: few
v_gene: TRBV9
j_gene: TRBJ1-2

CDR3aa: CASSSFQGYEQYF
abundance: -
v_gene: TRBV6-5
j_gene: TRBJ2-7

CDR3aa: CASSAGRTGVFQYF
abundance: -
v_gene: TRBV9
j_gene: TRBJ2-5

CDR3aa: CASSLGSSTDTQYF
abundance: -
v_gene: TRBV7-8
j_gene: TRBJ2-3

CDR3aa: CASSVGQPYEQYF
abundance: once
v_gene: TRBV5-1
j_gene: TRBJ2-7

CDR3aa: CASSSPRGAGARGNEQFF
abundance: -
v_gene: TRBV28
j_gene: TRBJ2-1

CDR3aa: CASSYTVFLMNTEAFF
abundance: -
v_gene: TRBV6-5
j_gene: TRBJ1-1

CDR3aa: CASSLNRGEQYF
abundance: -
v_gene: TRBV6-5
j_gene: TRBJ2-7

CDR3aa: CASSLGGFRLRSEQYF
abundance: -
v_gene: TRBV7-8
j_gene: TRBJ2-7

CDR3aa: CASSVEELPNEKLFF
abundance: few
v_gene: TRBV9
j_gene: TRBJ1-4

CDR3aa: CASSLATGGDSPLHF
abundance: -
v_gene: TRBV7-2
j_gene: TRBJ1-6

CDR3aa: CASSLQGYGYTF
abundance: once
v_gene: TRBV19
j_gene: TRBJ1-2

CDR3aa: CASVQRGLTTNEKLFF
abundance: few
v_gene: TRBV28
j_gene: TRBJ1-4

CDR3aa: CASSYYTEQFF
abundance: -
v_gene: TRBV6-5
j_gene: TRBJ2-1

CDR3aa: CASSFGGHGYTF
abundance: -
v_gene: TRBV11-2
j_gene: TRBJ1-2

CDR3aa: CATSSERFRSYEQYF
abundance: once
v_gene: TRBV15
j_gene: TRBJ2-7

CDR3aa: CASSFTPGLAGSETQYF
abundance: -
v_gene: TRBV19
j_gene: TRBJ2-5

CDR3aa: CSVDGGVWETQYF
abundance: -
v_gene: TRBV29-1
j_gene: TRBJ2-5

CDR3aa: CASSSTGINTEAFF
abundance: -
v_gene: TRBV5-1
j_gene: TRBJ1-1

CDR3aa: CASSFHVEQYF
abundance: -
v_gene: TRBV7-2
j_gene: TRBJ2-7

CDR3aa: CAISEGVYEQYF
abundance: -
v_gene: TRBV10-3
j_gene: TRBJ2-7

CDR3aa: CSARDYEQYF
abundance: few
v_gene: TRBV20-1
j_gene: TRBJ2-7

CDR3aa: CATSETGGGTDTQYF
abundance: -
v_gene: TRBV15
j_gene: TRBJ2-3

CDR3aa: CSARGGYEQYF
abundance: -
v_gene: TRBV20-1
j_gene: TRBJ2-7

CDR3aa: CASSSTWWGRNRYTF
abundance: -
v_gene: TRBV28
j_gene: TRBJ1-2

CDR3aa: CASSPAGATTGEQYF
abundance: -
v_gene: TRBV5-1
j_gene: TRBJ2-7

CDR3aa: CASRKLAKNIQYF
abundance: few
v_gene: TRBV27
j_gene: TRBJ2-4

CDR3aa: CASSQRNQETQYF
abundance: -
v_gene: TRBV2
j_gene: TRBJ2-5

CDR3aa: CASTSGQGGNQPQHF
abundance: -
v_gene: TRBV19
j_gene: TRBJ1-5

CDR3aa: CASSLPGTGYETQYF
abundance: -
v_gene: TRBV5-4
j_gene: TRBJ2-5

CDR3aa: CASRQLALSTDTQYF
abundance: -
v_gene: TRBV27
j_gene: TRBJ2-3

CDR3aa: CASSPGSRGASYNEQFF
abundance: -
v_gene: TRBV18
j_gene: TRBJ2-1

CDR3aa: CASTQPLPGSGEKLFF
abundance: -
v_gene: TRBV19
j_gene: TRBJ1-4

CDR3aa: CASSDQGVDEQFF
abundance: -
v_gene: TRBV28
j_gene: TRBJ2-1

CDR3aa: CASSLQGMRYGYTF
abundance: -
v_gene: TRBV5-6
j_gene: TRBJ1-2

CDR3aa: CASSVRQGGGYTF
abundance: -
v_gene: TRBV9
j_gene: TRBJ1-2

CDR3aa: CASSLVVGDYGYTF
abundance: once
v_gene: TRBV5-1
j_gene: TRBJ1-2

CDR3aa: CASSLEFRKETQYF
abundance: -
v_gene: TRBV5-1
j_gene: TRBJ2-5

CDR3aa: CASSWPHGPGTDTQYF
abundance: -
v_gene: TRBV5-1
j_gene: TRBJ2-3

CDR3aa: CASSIGPGTLPGANVLTF
abundance: -
v_gene: TRBV19
j_gene: TRBJ2-6

CDR3aa: CASSKTRSGGPQETQYF
abundance: -
v_gene: TRBV9
j_gene: TRBJ2-5

CDR3aa: CASSFLSFGNTGELFF
abundance: few
v_gene: TRBV27
j_gene: TRBJ2-2